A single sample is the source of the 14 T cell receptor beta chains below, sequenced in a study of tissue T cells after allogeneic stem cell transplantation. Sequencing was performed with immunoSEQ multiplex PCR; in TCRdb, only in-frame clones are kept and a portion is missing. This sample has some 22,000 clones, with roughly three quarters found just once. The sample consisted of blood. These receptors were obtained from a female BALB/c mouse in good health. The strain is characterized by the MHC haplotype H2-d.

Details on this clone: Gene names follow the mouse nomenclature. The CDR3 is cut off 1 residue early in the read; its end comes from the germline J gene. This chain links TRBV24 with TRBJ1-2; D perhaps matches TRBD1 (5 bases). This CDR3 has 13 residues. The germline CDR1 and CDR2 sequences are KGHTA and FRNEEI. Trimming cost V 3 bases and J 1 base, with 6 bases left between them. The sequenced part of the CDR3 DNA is TGTGCCAGCAGTCTAAGGGGAAACTCCGACTACACC. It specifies CASSLRGNSDYT. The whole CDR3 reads CASSLRGNSDYTF.

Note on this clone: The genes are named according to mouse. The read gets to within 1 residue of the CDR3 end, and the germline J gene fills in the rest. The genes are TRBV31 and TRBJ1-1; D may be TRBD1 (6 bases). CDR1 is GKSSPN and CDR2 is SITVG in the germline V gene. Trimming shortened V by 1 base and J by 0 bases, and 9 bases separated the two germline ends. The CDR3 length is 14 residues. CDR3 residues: CAWSPDSPNTEVFF. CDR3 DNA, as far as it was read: TGTGCCTGGAGTCCGGACAGTCCAAACACAGAAGTCTTC.

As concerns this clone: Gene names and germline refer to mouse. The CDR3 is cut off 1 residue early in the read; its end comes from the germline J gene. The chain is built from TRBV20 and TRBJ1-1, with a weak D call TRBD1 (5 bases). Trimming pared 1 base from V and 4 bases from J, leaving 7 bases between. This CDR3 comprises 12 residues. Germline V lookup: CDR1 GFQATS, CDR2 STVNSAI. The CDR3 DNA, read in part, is TGTGGTGCTAGGGCAGGGCCCACAGAAGTCTTC. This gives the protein CGARAGPTEVF. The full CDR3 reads CGARAGPTEVFF.

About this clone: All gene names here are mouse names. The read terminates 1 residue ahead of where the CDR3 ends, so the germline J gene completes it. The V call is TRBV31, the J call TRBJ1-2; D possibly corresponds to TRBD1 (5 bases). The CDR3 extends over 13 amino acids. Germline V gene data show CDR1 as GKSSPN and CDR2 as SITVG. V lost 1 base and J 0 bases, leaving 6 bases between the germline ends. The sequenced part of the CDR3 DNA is TGTGCCTGGAGTCGACAGACAAACTCCGACTACACC. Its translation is CAWSRQTNSDYT. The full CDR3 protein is CAWSRQTNSDYTF.

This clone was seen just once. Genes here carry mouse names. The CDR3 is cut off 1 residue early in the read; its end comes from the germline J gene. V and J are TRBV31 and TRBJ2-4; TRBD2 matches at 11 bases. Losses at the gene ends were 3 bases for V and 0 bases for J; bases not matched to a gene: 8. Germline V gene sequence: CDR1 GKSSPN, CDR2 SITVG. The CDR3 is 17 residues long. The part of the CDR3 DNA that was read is TGTGCCTGGAGCCTCGGACTGGGGGGCCCTAGTCAAAACACCTTGTAC. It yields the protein CAWSLGLGGPSQNTLY. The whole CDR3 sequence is CAWSLGLGGPSQNTLYF.

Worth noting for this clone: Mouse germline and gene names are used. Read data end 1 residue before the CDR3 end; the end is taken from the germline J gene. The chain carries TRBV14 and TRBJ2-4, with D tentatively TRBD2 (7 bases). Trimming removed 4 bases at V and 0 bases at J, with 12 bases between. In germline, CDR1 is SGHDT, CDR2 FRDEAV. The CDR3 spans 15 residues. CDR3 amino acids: CASSLGGLSQNTLYF. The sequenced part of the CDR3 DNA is TGTGCCAGCAGTCTTGGGGGGCTAAGTCAAAACACCTTGTAC.

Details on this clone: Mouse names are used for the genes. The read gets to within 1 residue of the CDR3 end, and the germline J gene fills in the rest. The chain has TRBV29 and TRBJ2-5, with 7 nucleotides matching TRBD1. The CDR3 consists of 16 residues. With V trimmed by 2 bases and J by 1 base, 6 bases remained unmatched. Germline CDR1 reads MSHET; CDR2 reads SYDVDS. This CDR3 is CASSLPNRGDQDTQYF. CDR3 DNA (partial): TGTGCTAGCAGTTTACCGAACAGGGGTGACCAAGACACCCAGTAC.

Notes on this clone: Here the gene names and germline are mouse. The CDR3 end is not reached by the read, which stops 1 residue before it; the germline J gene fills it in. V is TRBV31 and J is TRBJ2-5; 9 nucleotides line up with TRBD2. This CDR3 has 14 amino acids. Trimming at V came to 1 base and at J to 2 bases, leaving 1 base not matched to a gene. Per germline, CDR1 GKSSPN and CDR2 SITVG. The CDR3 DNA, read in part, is TGTGCCTGGAGTCCGGGACTGGGCCAAGACACCCAGTAC. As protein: CAWSPGLGQDTQY. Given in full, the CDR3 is CAWSPGLGQDTQYF.

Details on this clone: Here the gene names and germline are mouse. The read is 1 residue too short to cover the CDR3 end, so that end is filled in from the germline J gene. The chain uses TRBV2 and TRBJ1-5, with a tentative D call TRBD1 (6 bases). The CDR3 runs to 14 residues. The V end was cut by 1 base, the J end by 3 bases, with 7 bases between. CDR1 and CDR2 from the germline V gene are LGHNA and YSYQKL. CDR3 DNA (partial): TGTGCCAGCAGCCAAGGGACAGCCAACCAGGCTCCGCTT. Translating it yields CASSQGTANQAPL. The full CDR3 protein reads CASSQGTANQAPLF.

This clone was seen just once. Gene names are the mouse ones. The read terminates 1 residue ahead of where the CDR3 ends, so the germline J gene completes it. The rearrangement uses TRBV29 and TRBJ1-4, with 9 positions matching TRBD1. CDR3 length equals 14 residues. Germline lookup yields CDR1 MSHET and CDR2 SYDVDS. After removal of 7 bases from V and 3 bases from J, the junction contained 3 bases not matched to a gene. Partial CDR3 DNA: TGTGCTAGCATCGGGACAGGGACCAACGAAAGATTATTT. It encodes CASIGTGTNERLF. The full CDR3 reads CASIGTGTNERLFF.

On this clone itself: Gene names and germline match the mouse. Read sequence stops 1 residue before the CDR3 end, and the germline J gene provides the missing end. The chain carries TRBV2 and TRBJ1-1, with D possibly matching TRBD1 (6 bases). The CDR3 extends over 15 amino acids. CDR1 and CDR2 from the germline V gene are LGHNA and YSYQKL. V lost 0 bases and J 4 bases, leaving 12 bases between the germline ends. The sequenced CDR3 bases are TGTGCCAGCAGCCAAGACAGCAGGGGTGGCACAGAAGTCTTC. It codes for CASSQDSRGGTEVF. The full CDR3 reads CASSQDSRGGTEVFF.

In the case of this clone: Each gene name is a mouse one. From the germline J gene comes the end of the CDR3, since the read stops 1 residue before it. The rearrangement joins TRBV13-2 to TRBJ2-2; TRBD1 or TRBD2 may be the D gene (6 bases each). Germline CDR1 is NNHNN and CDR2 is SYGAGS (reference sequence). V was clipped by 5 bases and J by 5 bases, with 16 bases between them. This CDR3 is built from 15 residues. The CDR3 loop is CASGPDGGRTGQLYF. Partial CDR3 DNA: TGTGCCAGCGGCCCCGACGGGGGCAGGACCGGGCAGCTCTAC.

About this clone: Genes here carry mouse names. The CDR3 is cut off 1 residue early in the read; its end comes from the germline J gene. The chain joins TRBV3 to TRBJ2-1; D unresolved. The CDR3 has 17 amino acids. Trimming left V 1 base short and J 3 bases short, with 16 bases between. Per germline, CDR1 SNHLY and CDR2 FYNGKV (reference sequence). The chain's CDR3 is CASSLVINFDIYAEQFF. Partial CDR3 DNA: TGTGCCAGCAGCTTAGTGATTAACTTTGACATCTATGCTGAGCAGTTC. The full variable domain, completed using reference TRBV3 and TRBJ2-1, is GPKVLQIPSHQIIDMGQMVTLNCDPVSNHLYFYWYKQILGQQMEFLVNFYNGKVMEKSKLFKDQFSVERPDGSYFTLKIQPTALEDSAVYFCASSLVINFDIYAEQFFGPGTRLTVL.

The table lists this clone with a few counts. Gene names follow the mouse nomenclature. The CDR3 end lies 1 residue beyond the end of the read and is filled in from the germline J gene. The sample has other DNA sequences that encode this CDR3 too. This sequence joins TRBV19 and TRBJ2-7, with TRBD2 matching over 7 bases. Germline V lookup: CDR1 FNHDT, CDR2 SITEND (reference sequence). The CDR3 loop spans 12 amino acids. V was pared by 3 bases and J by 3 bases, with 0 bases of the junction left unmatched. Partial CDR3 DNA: TGTGCCAGCAGTAGGACTGGCTATGAACAGTAC. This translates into CASSRTGYEQY. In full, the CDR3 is CASSRTGYEQYF.